This T cell receptor (beta chain) was sequenced in a study of regulatory T cells in long-lasting Graves disease. This clonotype was recorded at least ten times. Time point in this sample: persistent/refractory GD, antithyroid drugs over 5 years with positive TRAb. The TCR library was made from RNA that had been extracted from PBMCs in TRIzol. The CDR3 contains 13 residues. V dropped 4 bases and J dropped 3 bases, with 9 bases sitting between them. The V gene's germline CDR1 is ENHRY and CDR2 SYGVKD. Combining iRepertoire HTBI primers with Arm-PCR of CDR3 regions, the authors built TCR beta libraries. TCRdb re-analysed the multiplex PCR reads in MiXCR, keeping a single row per CDR3 protein. This table holds around 460,000 distinct CDR3 sequences, roughly 21% found once.

The sequence derives from a female donor with Graves disease. The source material was peripheral blood mononuclear cells (PBMCs), sampled when the disease was refractory, from a patient treated with antithyroid drugs. This chain joins TRBV10-3 and TRBJ2-5; TRBD1 might be the D (5 bases). In DNA, the CDR3 is TGTGCCATCAGTGCCGGCAGGGAAGAGACCCAGTACTTC. Amino acid sequence: CAISAGREETQYF.